In its sample, the clone carrying this T cell receptor (beta chain) was seen once. This CDR3 is 17 amino acids long. V lost 0 bases to trimming and J lost 3 bases, with 18 bases between them. Looked up from germline, CDR1 is GTSNPN and CDR2 is SVGIG (reference sequence). Measured with immunoSEQ multiplex PCR; TCRdb has only the in-frame clones, and not every one. The table has about 110,000 clones, about 85% seen once. The sample comes from a study of blood T cell repertoires in COVID-19. Input material: peripheral blood. The receptor was isolated from a human donor in a cohort sampled during active COVID-19. The rearrangement links TRBV30 to TRBJ1-5; maybe TRBD1 (6 bases). The CDR3 loop is CAWSVRKPQGYNQPQHF. The CDR3, as DNA: TGTGCCTGGAGTGTACGCAAGCCACAGGGATACAATCAGCCCCAGCATTTT.